Shown below are 28 T cell receptor beta chains from a single sample sequenced in a study of blood T cell repertoires in COVID-19. Some clones are missing from TCRdb's copy, which holds only in-frame ones; the method was immunoSEQ multiplex PCR. The sample has fewer than 250,000 clones, approximately 80% seen once; the top ten hold under 12%. Source material: peripheral blood. The receptor source for this set is a woman over 75 with COVID-19, enrolled during active disease.

There are a few counts of this clone. This chain connects TRBV5-1 to TRBJ2-5, with 8 bases that match TRBD1. V lost 7 bases and J lost 4; bases outside the gene matches: 12. The CDR3 extends over 15 amino acids. Germline V gene lookup returns CDR1 SGHRS and CDR2 YFSETQ. CDR3 residues: CASGQGLGYRETQYF. As DNA, the CDR3 is TGCGCCAGCGGACAGGGATTGGGGTACAGAGAGACCCAGTACTTC.

The J gene is TRBJ2-7, the V gene TRBV30, with 7 bases lining up with TRBD1. This CDR3 contains 14 residues. The junction had 11 bases not matched to a gene; V was cut back by 2 bases and J by 7 bases. Germline V lookup: CDR1 GTSNPN, CDR2 SVGIG (reference sequence). For the CDR3, the DNA is TGTGCCTGGAGTCGACAGGGAAGGTCTTGGGAGCAGTACTTC. Amino acid sequence: CAWSRQGRSWEQYF.

The chain combines TRBV18 with TRBJ2-7, with 7 bases matching TRBD1. CDR1 is KGHSH, CDR2 LQKENI, per germline. The CDR3 contains 13 residues. V shed 5 bases, J shed 1 base, and the junction held 2 bases outside the gene matches. The CDR3 sequence: CASSKDRSYEQYF. CDR3 sequence (DNA): TGTGCCAGCTCAAAGGACAGGTCCTACGAGCAGTACTTC.

This clone turned up a few times. The chain uses TRBV9 and TRBJ1-3; tentatively, D is TRBD1 (5 bases). The CDR3 has 17 amino acids. V dropped 4 bases and J dropped 2 bases, with 19 bases sitting between them. CDR1 and CDR2 (germline): SGDLS, YYNGEE. This CDR3 reads CASSSAGVGTPGNTIYF. CDR3 in DNA: TGTGCCAGCAGCTCCGCGGGTGTAGGGACTCCTGGAAACACCATATATTTT.

The chain joins TRBV5-1 to TRBJ2-3; 9 positions match TRBD2. Trimming at V came to 5 bases and at J to 2 bases, leaving 6 bases not matched to a gene. Germline-derived CDR1 and CDR2 are SGHRS and YFSETQ. The CDR3 consists of 15 residues. For the CDR3, the DNA is TGCGCCAGCAGGAGTCAGCGGGGGGCCACAGATACGCAGTATTTT. Amino acid sequence: CASRSQRGATDTQYF.

The chain carries TRBV5-1 and TRBJ1-3; weak D call: TRBD1 (6 bases). The CDR3 runs to 15 residues. Per germline, CDR1 SGHRS and CDR2 YFSETQ. Trimming cost V 4 bases and J 0 bases, with 11 bases left between them. CDR3 sequence (DNA): TGCGCCAGCAGCGTAACAGGGACCTCTGGAAACACCATATATTTT. It codes for CASSVTGTSGNTIYF.

This clone was observed once. The chain employs TRBV5-1 and TRBJ2-1, with TRBD2 as a possible D gene (7 bases). Deletions cut 1 base from V and 5 bases from J, with 19 bases between. This CDR3 comprises 17 residues. Looked up from germline, CDR1 is SGHRS and CDR2 is YFSETQ. The CDR3 region has the DNA TGCGCCAGCAGCTTGAGGGGGGGGTCCCTATTAAACAATGAGCAGTTCTTC. It encodes CASSLRGGSLLNNEQFF. The whole variable domain, filled in from reference TRBV5-1 and TRBJ2-1, reads KAGVTQTPRYLIKTRGQQVTLSCSPISGHRSVSWYQQTPGQGLQFLFEYFSETQRNKGNFPGRFSGRQFSNSRSEMNVSTLELGDSALYLCASSLRGGSLLNNEQFFGPGTRLTVL.

The chain recombines TRBV7-3 with TRBJ2-2, with D perhaps TRBD2 (6 bases). The ends were cut back, 5 bases at V and 4 bases at J, with 14 bases in the middle. This CDR3 spans 15 amino acids. Per germline, CDR1 SGHTA and CDR2 FQGTGA. In nucleotides, the CDR3 is TGTGCCAGCAGCCCGAGGCGGGGCCGCACCGGGGAGCTGTTTTTT. This codes for CASSPRRGRTGELFF.

This clone appeared once. V gene TRBV28 combines with J gene TRBJ2-2; the match to TRBD2 covers 8 bases. CDR3 length equals 15 residues. Trimming took 6 bases from V and 4 from J; bases not matched to a gene: 7. Germline CDR1 is MDHEN and CDR2 is SYDVKM. The CDR3 nucleotides read TGTGCCAGCAGGGTCGAGCGGGGGCGCACCGGGGAGCTGTTTTTT. Translating it yields CASRVERGRTGELFF.

The V gene is TRBV24-1, the J gene TRBJ1-1; 7 bases fit TRBD1. The CDR3 totals 13 residues. In germline, CDR1 is KGHDR, CDR2 SFDVKD. Trimming at V came to 9 bases and at J to 2 bases, leaving 5 bases not matched to a gene. This CDR3 reads CATQGQTNTEAFF. DNA of the CDR3: TGTGCCACCCAGGGACAGACCAACACTGAAGCTTTCTTT.

This chain links TRBV7-9 with TRBJ2-7; D is possibly TRBD2 (5 bases). CDR3 length: 13 amino acids. Germline values: CDR1 SEHNR, CDR2 FQNEAQ (reference sequence). V lost 2 bases and J 6 bases, leaving 11 bases between the germline ends. CDR3 protein: CASSLFLASEQYV. CDR3 sequence (DNA): TGTGCCAGCAGCTTATTTCTAGCTTCCGAGCAGTACGTC.

The V and J genes are TRBV7-8 and TRBJ2-5; no definite D call. Germline CDR1 is SGHVS and CDR2 is FQNEAQ. Trimming stripped 1 base from V and 1 base from J, with 4 bases between. The CDR3 has 13 residues. The CDR3 DNA reads as TGTGCCAGCAGCTTAGGCAGCCAAGAGACCCAGTACTTC. It specifies CASSLGSQETQYF.

V is TRBV5-1 and J is TRBJ2-5, with TRBD2 identical over 10 bases. This CDR3 is 16 amino acids long. From germline, CDR1 is SGHRS and CDR2 YFSETQ. With 4 bases clipped from V and 5 bases from J, the junction kept 11 bases outside the gene matches. The CDR3, as DNA: TGCGCCAGCAGCCCCACCGGGACTAGCGATTTGGAGACCCAGTACTTC. This gives the protein CASSPTGTSDLETQYF. The variable domain in full, completed from reference TRBV5-1 and TRBJ2-5, reads KAGVTQTPRYLIKTRGQQVTLSCSPISGHRSVSWYQQTPGQGLQFLFEYFSETQRNKGNFPGRFSGRQFSNSRSEMNVSTLELGDSALYLCASSPTGTSDLETQYFGPGTRLLVL.

This clone was counted a single time. The V gene is TRBV4-2, the J gene TRBJ2-1; 7 bases fit TRBD1. Germline trimming cut 6 bases from V and 2 bases from J; bases unmatched to any gene: 7. CDR1 LGHNA and CDR2 YNFKEQ come from the germline V gene. This CDR3 has 15 residues. CDR3: CASSKTGTAYNEQFF. The CDR3 region has the DNA TGTGCCAGCAGTAAAACCGGGACAGCCTACAATGAGCAGTTCTTC.

The chain combines TRBV7-9 with TRBJ2-1, with TRBD1 matching 12 bases. The junction had 15 bases not matched to a gene; V was cut back by 5 bases and J by 10 bases. The germline V gene has CDR1 SEHNR and CDR2 FQNEAQ (reference sequence). The CDR3 covers 17 residues. CDR3 DNA: TGTGCCAGCAGCCCGCGCTCGTTTGGGACAGGGGGCGAGGAGCAGTTCTTC. This gives the protein CASSPRSFGTGGEEQFF.

This clone has more than one count but fewer than ten. V is TRBV5-1 and J is TRBJ2-3; 7 positions agree with TRBD1. Germline lookup yields CDR1 SGHRS and CDR2 YFSETQ. The CDR3 totals 14 residues. Trimming removed 5 bases from V and 0 bases from J; junction bases left unmatched: 3. DNA of the CDR3: TGCGCCAGCAGGCTGACAGGGAGCACAGATACGCAGTATTTT. Translating it yields CASRLTGSTDTQYF.

The rearrangement uses TRBV24-1 and TRBJ2-2, with D possibly matching TRBD1 (6 bases). The CDR3 contains 15 residues. Germline loops: CDR1 KGHDR, CDR2 SFDVKD. V was clipped by 1 base and J by 8 bases, with 13 bases between them. The CDR3 reads CATSDFRGTVGELFF. The CDR3 nucleotides read TGTGCCACCAGTGATTTTAGGGGGACCGTTGGGGAGCTGTTTTTT.

This clone was picked up a small number of times. The chain recombines TRBV5-4 with TRBJ1-2; D call uncertain. Germline CDR1 reads SGHNT; CDR2 reads YYREEE (reference sequence). This CDR3 is built from 11 residues. With 4 bases removed from V and 3 bases from J, the gap between germline ends came to 4 bases. The CDR3 loop is CASSRDYGYTF. The CDR3 nucleotides are TGTGCCAGCAGCCGGGACTATGGCTACACCTTC.

Concerning this clone: Here the CDR3 omits its conserved ending phenylalanine or tryptophan, so a read error is the likely source. This chain uses TRBV9 with TRBJ2-7; a possible D gene is TRBD1 (6 bases). The CDR3 consists of 12 residues. Trimming left V 0 bases short and J 6 bases short, with 7 bases between. Germline lookup yields CDR1 SGDLS and CDR2 YYNGEE. Here the CDR3 reads CASSVGGLEQYL. The CDR3 coding sequence is TGTGCCAGCAGCGTAGGGGGGCTCGAGCAGTACCTC.

J is TRBJ1-4 and V is TRBV2; D is unclear. Trimming cost V 6 bases and J 7 bases, with 15 bases left between them. Germline lookup yields CDR1 SNHLY and CDR2 FYNNEI. The CDR3 contains 14 residues. Written as DNA, the CDR3 is TGTGCCAGCAGCTCAGCGGGGAGTGGTGAAAAACTGTTTTTT. This sequence encodes CASSSAGSGEKLFF.

This clone has just one count. The gene calls are TRBV2 and TRBJ2-3, with 7 bases lining up with TRBD2. The CDR3 is made up of 16 amino acids. J was trimmed by 1 base and V by 7 bases; bases with no gene match: 11. Germline loops: CDR1 SNHLY, CDR2 FYNNEI. CDR3 nucleotide sequence: TGTGCCAGCACCCCAATGGTGGCGGGGGGCACAGATACGCAGTATTTT. Translating gives CASTPMVAGGTDTQYF.

This rearrangement joins TRBV7-9 to TRBJ2-5; a weak D match, TRBD2 (7 bases). Germline V gene sequence: CDR1 SEHNR, CDR2 FQNEAQ (reference sequence). The CDR3 extends over 14 amino acids. Trimming shortened V by 2 bases and J by 4 bases, and 11 bases separated the two germline ends. CDR3 DNA: TGTGCCAGCAGCTTATTGGGAGGGGGAGAGACCCAGTACTTC. Its translation: CASSLLGGGETQYF.

The chain combines TRBV7-2 with TRBJ2-5; 7 nucleotides match TRBD1. The CDR3 contains 13 residues. V trimming: 5 bases; J trimming: 5 bases; junction bases outside the gene matches: 5. Germline values: CDR1 SGHTA, CDR2 FQGNSA. CDR3 protein: CASSPRGRETQYF. The CDR3 DNA sequence: TGTGCCAGCAGCCCTAGGGGGCGGGAGACCCAGTACTTC.

The chain links TRBV4-2 to TRBJ1-1, with no clear D. The V gene lost 1 base and the J gene lost 0 bases, with 15 bases spanning the gap. In germline, CDR1 is LGHNA, CDR2 YNFKEQ. The CDR3 sequence is 17 residues long. CDR3 loop: CASSQGRQQFMNTEAFF. The CDR3 DNA follows: TGTGCCAGCAGCCAAGGGCGACAACAGTTTATGAACACTGAAGCTTTCTTT.

This rearrangement joins TRBV18 to TRBJ1-1; D not certain. The CDR3 has 15 amino acids. V lost 3 bases, J lost 1 base, and 12 bases lay in between. Germline CDR1 and CDR2: KGHSH and LQKENI. The CDR3 loop is CASSPAGKKNTEAFF. In nucleotides, the CDR3 is TGTGCCAGCTCACCGGCCGGGAAGAAGAACACTGAAGCTTTCTTT.

This rearrangement joins TRBV2 to TRBJ2-2, with TRBD2 as a possible D gene (6 bases). This CDR3 has 15 residues. The V end was cut by 3 bases, the J end by 5 bases, with 13 bases between. Germline V lookup: CDR1 SNHLY, CDR2 FYNNEI. The CDR3 region is CASSEAPRGTGELFF. For the CDR3, the DNA is TGTGCCAGCAGTGAGGCCCCCCGGGGGACCGGGGAGCTGTTTTTT.

The rearrangement uses TRBV7-9 and TRBJ2-3; a weak D match, TRBD2 (6 bases). Germline lookup yields CDR1 SEHNR and CDR2 FQNEAQ (reference sequence). The CDR3 runs 16 residues. Trimming shortened V by 6 bases and J by 0 bases, and 16 bases separated the two germline ends. The CDR3 protein is CASRKDRGSSTDTQYF. As DNA, the CDR3 is TGTGCCAGCAGAAAAGATCGGGGGAGCAGCACAGATACGCAGTATTTT.

The V gene is TRBV6-4, the J gene TRBJ2-3; maybe TRBD1 (6 bases). The CDR3 contains 15 residues. Trimming shortened V by 4 bases and J by 0 bases, and 11 bases separated the two germline ends. CDR1 and CDR2 from the germline V gene are MRHNA and SNTAGT. CDR3 coding DNA: TGTGCCAGCAGTGCCATTGACAGGAGCACAGATACGCAGTATTTT. Its translation is CASSAIDRSTDTQYF.